This TCR beta chain was profiled in a study of blood T cell repertoires in COVID-19. Study-level background: Samples of COVID-19 (acute and convalescent) were obtained from the United States, Italy and Spain. PBMCs, B-cell-depleted T cells, or T cells were the source of the cDNA or gDNA that made up the material.

J gave up 1 base and V 1 base, and 7 bases lay outside the gene matches. CDR1 SGDLS and CDR2 YYNGEE come from the germline V gene. There are 18 residues in the CDR3. In the authors' workflow: Amplification from reference gene primers served as the basis for estimated nucleated cell counts. Some clones are missing from TCRdb's copy, which holds only in-frame ones; the method was immunoSEQ multiplex PCR. Clonal size and the V and J genes are those of that table, whereas D and trimming came from the DNA. This sample has under 150,000 clones; about 85% occur once, and the top ten carry roughly 10%. The chain has TRBV9 and TRBJ2-3; 12 nucleotides agree with TRBD1. The TCR comes from a man aged 35-49 years with active or convalescent COVID-19. The sample was peripheral blood. The CDR3 spells CASSVSAGQGAGTDTQYF. For the CDR3, the DNA is TGTGCCAGCAGCGTATCCGCGGGACAGGGGGCCGGCACAGATACGCAGTATTTT.